What follows are 24 T cell receptor beta chains derived from one specimen sequenced in a study of Graves' ophthalmopathy and Graves' hyperthyroidism. Amplified TCR beta CDR3 regions were obtained using RNA transcripts as template. HTBI primers served in a first-round RT-PCR, which a second-round multiplex PCR followed. TCRdb analysed the multiplex PCR reads with MiXCR anew, one entry per CDR3 protein. The data show almost 750,000 distinct CDR3 sequences, 40% seen once. Sequencing used peripheral blood. The receptors come from an adult man with Graves' ophthalmopathy.

This sequence joins TRBV20-1 and TRBJ1-4; 7 bases map to TRBD1. The CDR3 runs to 15 residues. The ends lost 5 bases at V and 4 bases at J; junction bases unmatched: 10. CDR1 and CDR2 (germline): DFQATT, SNEGSKA (reference sequence). As DNA, the CDR3 is TGCAGTGCTGAATCACCGGGACAGCATAATGAAAAACTGTTTTTT. It translates to CSAESPGQHNEKLFF.

This clonotype appeared many times. This sequence joins TRBV5-1 and TRBJ2-5, with D perhaps assigned TRBD1 or TRBD2 (6 bases each). CDR1 and CDR2 from the germline V gene are SGHRS and YFSETQ. The length of the CDR3 is 14 residues. Trimming took off 1 base at V and 7 bases at J, with 14 bases between the two ends. CDR3: CASSLIADSGTQYF. The CDR3 DNA reads as TGCGCCAGCAGCTTGATAGCGGACAGCGGGACCCAGTACTTC. Together with reference TRBV5-1 and TRBJ2-5, the CDR3 gives the full variable domain: KAGVTQTPRYLIKTRGQQVTLSCSPISGHRSVSWYQQTPGQGLQFLFEYFSETQRNKGNFPGRFSGRQFSNSRSEMNVSTLELGDSALYLCASSLIADSGTQYFGPGTRLLVL.

Regarding this clonotype: A much larger clone lies one base from this, so it may be a read error. This likely comes from a read error, as the CDR3 has no conserved phenylalanine or tryptophan at its end. The CDR3 protein is CSASYGREGDEQYL. The CDR3 region has the DNA TGCAGTGCTAGTTATGGGCGGGAAGGGGACGAGCAGTACCTC. This rearrangement joins TRBV20-1 to TRBJ2-7, with D possibly matching TRBD2 (6 bases). Germline assignment: CDR1 DFQATT and CDR2 SNEGSKA (reference sequence). The V end lost 3 bases, the J end lost 5 bases, and 17 bases lay between the germline ends. This CDR3 has 14 amino acids.

Of note for this clonotype: A read error may explain this, as a much larger clone is one base away. This chain joins TRBV11-2 and TRBJ2-5, with no clear D. The germline gives CDR1 SGHAT, CDR2 FQNNGV. Between the trimmed V and J ends, which lost 5 bases and 7 bases, there was a span of 17 bases. The CDR3 is made up of 14 amino acids. In DNA, the CDR3 is TGTGCCAGCAGCCACGCCCTAGTTAAAGGGACCCAGTACTTC. This translates into CASSHALVKGTQYF.

This clonotype was recorded many times. In nucleotides, the CDR3 is TGTGCCAGCAGCTTAGTAATCGACGAGCAGTACTTC. It yields the protein CASSLVIDEQYF. This chain links TRBV7-2 with TRBJ2-7; no clear D. This CDR3 is built from 12 residues. The germline V and J ends were trimmed by 1 base and 5 bases, with 6 bases remaining between them. In germline, CDR1 is SGHTA, CDR2 FQGNSA. The whole variable domain, filled in from reference TRBV7-2 and TRBJ2-7, reads GAGVSQSPSNKVTEKGKDVELRCDPISGHTALYWYRQSLGQGLEFLIYFQGNSAPDKSGLPSDRFSAERTGGSVSTLTIQRTQQEDSAVYLCASSLVIDEQYFGPGTRLTVT.

For this clonotype: A single base separates this from a much larger clone, so it may be a read error. V gene TRBV7-2 combines with J gene TRBJ1-5, with 10 bases that match TRBD1. The CDR3 is made up of 17 amino acids. V lost 6 bases and J lost 3; bases outside the gene matches: 11. Germline CDR1 is SGHTA and CDR2 is FQGNSA. CDR3 coding DNA: TGTGCCAGCAGTACGGGACAGGGGATTGGGCACAATCAGCCCCAGCATTTT. Its translation: CASSTGQGIGHNQPQHF.

This clonotype has a handful of counts. The chain combines TRBV6-6 with TRBJ1-4; the D gene is possibly TRBD1 (5 bases). V lost 5 bases and J 6 bases, leaving 10 bases between the germline ends. Looked up from germline, CDR1 is MNHNY and CDR2 is SVGAGI (reference sequence). The CDR3 has 13 amino acids. CDR3 sequence (DNA): TGTGCCAGCAGTCGGGCCAGGGATGAAAAACTGTTTTTT. It encodes CASSRARDEKLFF.

Only a few counts were recorded for this clonotype. The genes are TRBV7-9 and TRBJ2-6; D may be TRBD1 (5 bases). The CDR3 consists of 17 residues. Trimming cost V 2 bases and J 3 bases, with 14 bases left between them. The germline V gene has CDR1 SEHNR and CDR2 FQNEAQ (reference sequence). CDR3 DNA sequence: TGTGCCAGCAGCTTAAAGCAGGGTTTGAGTGGGGCCAACGTCCTGACTTTC. It codes for CASSLKQGLSGANVLTF.

This clonotype was observed at least ten times. V usage is TRBV2 and J usage is TRBJ1-2; 7 bases agree with TRBD1. CDR1 is SNHLY, CDR2 FYNNEI, per germline. J gave up 7 bases and V 6 bases, and 8 bases lay outside the gene matches. The CDR3 contains 13 residues. CDR3 sequence: CASRGRGGSGYTF. The CDR3 DNA reads as TGTGCCAGCAGGGGCAGGGGGGGAAGTGGCTACACCTTC. The entire variable domain, with the rest obtained from reference TRBV2 and TRBJ1-2, is as follows: EPEVTQTPSHQVTQMGQEVILRCVPISNHLYFYWYRQILGQKVEFLVSFYNNEISEKSEIFDDQFSVERPDGSNFTLKIRSTKLEDSAMYFCASRGRGGSGYTFGSGTRLTVV.

This chain links TRBV10-2 with TRBJ1-3, with D possibly TRBD1 on 5 matching bases. The V end was cut by 9 bases, the J end by 4 bases, with 13 bases between. CDR3 length: 13 residues. Germline CDR1 is WSHSY and CDR2 is SAAADI. CDR3 amino acids: CARGRDGGNTIYF. The CDR3, as DNA: TGCGCCAGAGGAAGGGACGGCGGAAACACCATATATTTT.

The sample holds many counts of this clonotype. The chain joins TRBV15 to TRBJ2-5; no clear D gene. CDR1 is LNHNV and CDR2 is YYDKDF in the germline V gene (reference sequence). Trimming took off 0 bases at V and 1 base at J, with 6 bases between the two ends. CDR3 length: 14 residues. CDR3 coding DNA: TGTGCCACCAGCAGAGATAGACTCCAAGAGACCCAGTACTTC. Translated, it gives CATSRDRLQETQYF.

The chain links TRBV20-1 to TRBJ1-2; possibly TRBD1 for D (5 bases). The CDR3 contains 14 residues. The germline V gene has CDR1 DFQATT and CDR2 SNEGSKA (reference sequence). V was cut by 6 bases and J by 7 bases, with 21 bases left in between. CDR3 region: CSATGARERSGYTF. CDR3 sequence (DNA): TGCAGTGCAACCGGAGCCAGGGAACGGAGTGGCTACACCTTC.

V usage is TRBV10-3 and J usage is TRBJ2-3, with 8 nucleotides matching TRBD2. Germline V CDR1 and CDR2: ENHRY, SYGVKD. The CDR3 loop spans 17 amino acids. V was pared by 0 bases and J by 3 bases, with 8 bases of the junction left unmatched. CDR3 DNA: TGTGCCATCAGTGAGTCGATTAGCGGGGCGGTAACAGATACGCAGTATTTT. Translating it yields CAISESISGAVTDTQYF.

A few counts support this clonotype. The rearrangement joins TRBV20-1 to TRBJ1-1; D perhaps matches TRBD1 (6 bases). The CDR3 covers 15 residues. V lost 1 base to trimming and J lost 1 base, with 13 bases between them. Looked up from germline, CDR1 is DFQATT and CDR2 is SNEGSKA (reference sequence). CDR3 bases: TGCAGTGCTAGAGGAGGAGGACAGACGAACACTGAAGCTTTCTTT. Amino acids: CSARGGGQTNTEAFF.

The chain links TRBV12-3 or TRBV12-4 to TRBJ1-5; D uncertain. The CDR3 has 16 amino acids. The V and J ends lost 5 bases and 4 bases respectively, with 18 bases between them. CDR3 nucleotide sequence: TGTGCCAGCAGTCTAACAAGAACTATTTGGAATCAGCCCCAGCATTTT. Translation gives CASSLTRTIWNQPQHF.

This clonotype occurred a few times. This chain links TRBV7-2 with TRBJ1-1; TRBD1 is a possible D gene (6 bases). V lost 5 bases to trimming and J lost 5 bases, with 18 bases between them. The CDR3 runs 15 residues. Germline CDR1 reads SGHTA; CDR2 reads FQGNSA. The CDR3 reads CASSRRGGAGTEAFF. The CDR3 DNA is TGTGCCAGCAGCCGTCGGGGGGGCGCGGGGACTGAAGCTTTCTTT.

For this clonotype: The junction does not match germline at one end; this may be a read error. This sequence joins TRBV5-5 and TRBJ2-5, with 9 bases fitting TRBD1. The CDR3 length is 15 residues. Germline V gene lookup returns CDR1 SGHKS and CDR2 YYEKEE (reference sequence). The CDR3 region has the DNA TGTGCCAGCAGCCTTCTCAACAGGGGGCGAGAGACCCAGGACTTC. The encoded protein is CASSLLNRGRETQDF.

This rearrangement joins TRBV2 to TRBJ1-1; D is possibly TRBD1 (6 bases). V was pared by 6 bases and J by 5 bases, with 16 bases between. Germline values: CDR1 SNHLY, CDR2 FYNNEI. The length of the CDR3 is 14 residues. CDR3 nucleotide sequence: TGTGCCAGCAGAGATAGGGGGGGTGGGACTGAAGCTTTCTTT. Residues: CASRDRGGGTEAFF.

In this sample, this clonotype turned up many times. The chain recombines TRBV7-6 with TRBJ1-6; D possibly corresponds to TRBD1 (5 bases). V was shortened by 5 bases and J by 8 bases, with 16 bases between the two germline ends. The CDR3 is 15 amino acids. Germline V gene lookup returns CDR1 SGHVS and CDR2 FNYEAQ. DNA for the CDR3: TGTGCCAGCAGCCTTCGGGGCCCGACGGATTCACCCCTCCACTTT. Protein product: CASSLRGPTDSPLHF.

V usage is TRBV6-5 and J usage is TRBJ1-6; TRBD1 agrees at 8 bases. Germline V gives CDR1 MNHEY, CDR2 SVGAGI. The V segment lost 6 bases and the J segment 8 bases; nucleotides outside the gene matches: 6. The CDR3 length is 14 residues. The CDR3 sequence is CASSTGGRDSPLHF. CDR3 nucleotide sequence: TGTGCCAGCAGCACAGGGGGAAGGGATTCACCCCTCCACTTT.

Many counts were recorded for this clonotype. The genes are TRBV7-2 and TRBJ1-5; 9 positions match TRBD1. The germline gives CDR1 SGHTA, CDR2 FQGNSA. The CDR3 is made up of 16 amino acids. V was clipped by 4 bases and J by 4 bases; unmatched bases: 8. The CDR3 loop is CASSWTGQGGNQPQHF. In DNA, the CDR3 is TGTGCCAGCAGCTGGACGGGACAGGGCGGTAATCAGCCCCAGCATTTT.

The V and J genes are TRBV6-6 and TRBJ1-1; D is unclear. This CDR3 has 13 residues. Germline-derived CDR1 and CDR2 are MNHNY and SVGAGI (reference sequence). V lost 2 bases, J lost 1 base, and 5 bases lay in between. This CDR3 is CASSYGKNTEAFF. Here the CDR3 DNA reads TGTGCCAGCAGTTACGGGAAGAACACTGAAGCTTTCTTT.

The chain links TRBV20-1 to TRBJ1-1, with 7 bases lining up with TRBD1. The J segment lost 4 bases and the V segment lost 6 bases, leaving 11 bases of the junction unmatched. This CDR3 has 14 residues. CDR1 is DFQATT, CDR2 SNEGSKA, per germline (reference sequence). CDR3 sequence: CSASAQTGPTEAFF. The CDR3 DNA follows: TGCAGTGCCAGTGCCCAGACAGGGCCCACTGAAGCTTTCTTT.

This clonotype was seen many times. The rearrangement links TRBV10-3 to TRBJ1-2; D possibly corresponds to TRBD1 (6 bases). Germline V lookup: CDR1 ENHRY, CDR2 SYGVKD. CDR3 length: 14 residues. Trimming took off 3 bases at V and 6 bases at J, with 14 bases between the two ends. The CDR3 DNA sequence: TGTGCCATCAGTGAACAGGGAGGCCATAATGGCTACACCTTC. This gives the protein CAISEQGGHNGYTF.